The 20 T cell receptor beta chains given below trace back to one sample, sequenced in a study of cytomegalovirus exposure and HLA in healthy donors (dated by TCRdb to about 2017). Library creation used the immunoSEQ multiplex PCR assay. A mixture of 60 forward primers for TCR Vbeta segments and 13 reverse primers for TCR Jbeta segments was used in the multiplex PCR. As stored in TCRdb, this immuneACCESS dataset retains in-frame rearrangements with V and J assigned. A fraction of the clones does not appear; measured against another copy, unresolved V genes explain less than half of the discrepancy, and the remainder lacks a known reason. For this sample the table gives about 180,000 clones, of which approximately 80% were detected only once. 0.95% to 1.5% of the sample is held by the ten biggest clonotypes. Specimen: PBMCs. All receptors derive from a girl aged 2 to 9 in good health and CMV-seropositive.

V is TRBV11-3 and J is TRBJ2-7, with D possibly being TRBD1 (6 bases). This CDR3 is built from 15 residues. In germline, CDR1 is SGHNT, CDR2 YENEEA. Trimming removed 4 bases at V and 9 bases at J, with 22 bases between. The CDR3 DNA follows: TGTGCCAGCAGCTCCTCCGGGAAAGCCTCCAGGGGGCAGTACTTC. Translated: CASSSSGKASRGQYF.

This clone occurred a few times. The CDR3 DNA is TGCGCCAGCAGCCAAAGGGTAGGCGGGACAGGGAGTACTGAAGCTTTCTTT. Amino acid sequence: CASSQRVGGTGSTEAFF. The rearrangement uses TRBV4-1 and TRBJ1-1; TRBD1 matches at 9 bases. Germline-derived CDR1 and CDR2 are MGHRA and YSYEKL. The V and J ends lost 2 bases and 5 bases, in that order; junction bases with no gene match: 12. This CDR3 has 17 amino acids.

The chain uses TRBV5-1 and TRBJ2-7, with D unclear. This CDR3 is 13 amino acids long. V was trimmed by 0 bases and J by 3 bases, leaving 7 bases between them. Germline V gene sequence: CDR1 SGHRS, CDR2 YFSETQ. The CDR3 sequence: CASSLDPGYEQYF. DNA of the CDR3: TGCGCCAGCAGCTTGGATCCAGGCTACGAGCAGTACTTC. The whole variable domain, remainder taken from reference TRBV5-1 and TRBJ2-7, is KAGVTQTPRYLIKTRGQQVTLSCSPISGHRSVSWYQQTPGQGLQFLFEYFSETQRNKGNFPGRFSGRQFSNSRSEMNVSTLELGDSALYLCASSLDPGYEQYFGPGTRLTVT.

This rearrangement joins TRBV28 to TRBJ1-3, with D possibly matching TRBD1 (5 bases). V lost 5 bases and J lost 0, with 11 bases in between. This CDR3 region has 15 residues. Germline CDR1 is MDHEN and CDR2 is SYDVKM. CDR3 coding DNA: TGTGCCAGCAGTCGAGACAGACCCTCTGGAAACACCATATATTTT. It encodes CASSRDRPSGNTIYF.

The CDR3 loop reads CASSQKRGEYEQYF. The CDR3 DNA follows: TGTGCCAGCAGCCAAAAACGGGGGGAGTACGAGCAGTACTTC. The chain has TRBV4-2 and TRBJ2-5; 7 positions match TRBD2. The DNA end favors TRBJ2-7, so the J call may be wrong. The CDR3 length is 14 residues. Germline CDR1 reads LGHNA; CDR2 reads YNFKEQ.

The V and J genes are TRBV28 and TRBJ2-1; the match to TRBD2 covers 10 bases. The trim removed 5 bases at V and 9 bases at J, leaving 16 bases unmatched. This CDR3 is 17 amino acids long. Germline V lookup: CDR1 MDHEN, CDR2 SYDVKM. CDR3 in amino acids: CASSTRASGRAIGEQFF. The CDR3 DNA is TGTGCCAGCAGTACCCGAGCCAGCGGGAGGGCCATCGGTGAGCAGTTCTTC. The full variable domain, in which reference TRBV28 and TRBJ2-1 provide the parts outside the CDR3, is DVKVTQSSRYLVKRTGEKVFLECVQDMDHENMFWYRQDPGLGLRLIYFSYDVKMKEKGDIPEGYSVSREKKERFSLILESASTNQTSMYLCASSTRASGRAIGEQFFGPGTRLTVL.

This rearrangement joins TRBV5-5 to TRBJ1-6; D unresolved. The CDR3 length is 15 residues. CDR1 is SGHKS and CDR2 is YYEKEE in the germline V gene (reference sequence). V lost 2 bases to trimming and J lost 7 bases, with 13 bases between them. The CDR3 is CASSFNPPGNSPLHF. The CDR3 DNA reads TGTGCCAGCAGCTTTAATCCCCCAGGCAATTCACCCCTCCACTTT. Filled out from reference TRBV5-5 and TRBJ1-6, the complete variable domain reads DAGVTQSPTHLIKTRGQQVTLRCSPISGHKSVSWYQQVLGQGPQFIFQYYEKEERGRGNFPDRFSARQFPNYSSELNVNALLLGDSALYLCASSFNPPGNSPLHFGNGTRLTVT.

This clone was observed a handful of times. The J gene is TRBJ2-3, the V gene TRBV10-3; 8 bases agree with TRBD2. Germline V CDR1 and CDR2: ENHRY, SYGVKD. Trimming took 0 bases from V and 6 from J; bases not matched to a gene: 8. There are 16 residues in the CDR3. The CDR3 DNA reads as TGTGCCATCAGTGAGTCCGCCAGCGGGGGCAAGGATACGCAGTATTTT. It codes for CAISESASGGKDTQYF.

This clone was counted only a few times. The V and J genes are TRBV5-1 and TRBJ1-1; no clear D. The length of the CDR3 is 13 residues. Per the germline V gene, CDR1 is SGHRS and CDR2 is YFSETQ. Trimming removed 0 bases at V and 6 bases at J, with 9 bases between. CDR3: CASSLAGRSEAFF. CDR3 nucleotides: TGCGCCAGCAGCTTGGCCGGGAGGTCTGAAGCTTTCTTT.

The chain recombines TRBV6-1 with TRBJ1-1; 7 bases agree with TRBD1. J lost 6 bases, V lost 2 bases, and 3 bases had no gene match. CDR1 and CDR2 from the germline V gene are MNHNS and SASEGT. CDR3 length equals 13 residues. CDR3 in amino acids: CASSEHRGSEAFF. The DNA for the CDR3 is TGTGCCAGCAGTGAACACAGGGGCTCTGAAGCTTTCTTT.

This chain connects TRBV19 to TRBJ2-2, with 15 bases that match TRBD2. CDR1 is LNHDA, CDR2 SQIVND, per germline (reference sequence). V was pared by 9 bases and J by 5 bases, with 7 bases of the junction left unmatched. The CDR3 runs to 16 residues. The CDR3 is CASWTSGRAVTGELFF. The CDR3 bases are TGTGCCAGCTGGACTAGCGGGAGGGCCGTAACCGGGGAGCTGTTTTTT.

The chain combines TRBV7-9 with TRBJ1-2, with 7 bases lining up with TRBD1. Germline trimming cut 2 bases from V and 7 bases from J; bases unmatched to any gene: 10. Germline V lookup: CDR1 SEHNR, CDR2 FQNEAQ (reference sequence). This CDR3 contains 15 residues. The CDR3 loop is CASSLWDSHKGGYTF. In nucleotides, the CDR3 is TGTGCCAGCAGCTTATGGGACAGCCACAAGGGTGGCTACACCTTC. Looking up the rest from reference TRBV7-9 and TRBJ1-2 gives the full variable domain: DTGVSQNPRHKITKRGQNVTFRCDPISEHNRLYWYRQTLGQGPEFLTYFQNEAQLEKSRLLSDRFSAERPKGSFSTLEIQRTEQGDSAMYLCASSLWDSHKGGYTFGSGTRLTVV.

The chain uses TRBV15 and TRBJ2-1; 9 positions agree with TRBD2. This CDR3 spans 16 amino acids. Germline loops: CDR1 LNHNV, CDR2 YYDKDF (reference sequence). The V gene end was trimmed by 0 bases and the J gene end by 6 bases; junction bases not matched to a gene: 6. CDR3 nucleotides: TGTGCCACCAGCAGAGATCTGGGCGGGAGGGCCAATGAGCAGTTCTTC. Its translation: CATSRDLGGRANEQFF.

This chain uses TRBV19 with TRBJ2-4, with 10 bases matching TRBD1. Germline loops: CDR1 LNHDA, CDR2 SQIVND (reference sequence). V trimming: 5 bases; J trimming: 0 bases; junction bases outside the gene matches: 7. This CDR3 is 17 amino acids long. The CDR3 loop is CASSRDRGSLAKNIQYF. Here the CDR3 DNA reads TGTGCCAGTAGTCGGGACAGGGGTTCACTAGCCAAAAACATTCAGTACTTC.

V gene TRBV27 combines with J gene TRBJ2-1; D ambiguous. This CDR3 region has 15 residues. Germline V gene lookup returns CDR1 MNHEY and CDR2 SMNVEV (reference sequence). Trimming shortened V by 6 bases and J by 0 bases, and 12 bases separated the two germline ends. DNA of the CDR3: TGTGCCAGCAGGTTGACTCCAAGCTCCTACAATGAGCAGTTCTTC. As protein: CASRLTPSSYNEQFF.

The chain couples TRBV6-1 to TRBJ1-5; no clear D gene. The CDR3 is 14 residues long. CDR1 is MNHNS and CDR2 is SASEGT in the germline V gene. V lost 8 bases and J lost 6, with 17 bases in between. CDR3 in amino acids: CASGLVLSGQPQHF. The CDR3 DNA reads as TGTGCCAGCGGATTGGTTCTTTCGGGTCAGCCCCAGCATTTT.

V and J are TRBV12-5 and TRBJ2-1; 7 nucleotides match TRBD2. Trimming removed 0 bases from V and 7 bases from J; junction bases left unmatched: 9. Looked up from germline, CDR1 is LGHNT and CDR2 is FRNRAP. This CDR3 contains 16 residues. The CDR3 region has the DNA TGTGCTAGTGGTTTGGTACTTGGCGGGAGTGAGAATGAGCAGTTCTTC. Translation gives CASGLVLGGSENEQFF.

The chain employs TRBV30 and TRBJ2-5; tentative D call: TRBD2 (6 bases). The end of the DNA is better explained by TRBJ2-7, so the J call may be wrong. This CDR3 region has 14 residues. Germline loops: CDR1 GTSNPN, CDR2 SVGIG (reference sequence). The CDR3 DNA reads TGTGCCTGGAGTGTCCCGACTAGGTCCTACGAGCAGTACTTC. Its translation: CAWSVPTRSYEQYF.

This sequence joins TRBV9 and TRBJ2-7; 12 bases line up with TRBD1. The germline gives CDR1 SGDLS, CDR2 YYNGEE. The CDR3 runs 15 residues. J was trimmed by 6 bases and V by 0 bases; bases with no gene match: 4. This CDR3 is CASSVEGQGAGEQYF. The CDR3 DNA reads TGTGCCAGCAGCGTAGAGGGACAGGGGGCAGGCGAGCAGTACTTC.

The chain has TRBV25-1 and TRBJ1-1, with D perhaps TRBD1 (6 bases). CDR1 is MGHDK and CDR2 is SYGVNS in the germline V gene. The CDR3 consists of 11 residues. V was shortened by 7 bases and J by 11 bases, with 14 bases between the two germline ends. The CDR3 region is CASTLVGAAFF. CDR3 nucleotide sequence: TGTGCCAGCACCCTCGTGGGGGCGGCTTTCTTT.